This TCR beta chain is drawn from a study of regulatory T cells in long-lasting Graves disease. Whole-study context: Patients met the persistent Graves' disease definition after over 5 years of antithyroid drugs with positive TSH receptor antibodies. Study-wide results and caveats: There were preferences for TRBV28, TRBJ1-2 and TRBJ2-5 in persistent disease. The number of shared public clonotypes was higher in persistent patients (approximately 3,000) than new patients (966). Persistent Graves' patients had lower TCR diversity than newly diagnosed ones.

Note on this clonotype: Its antigen is not identified.

The V gene's germline CDR1 is LGHDT and CDR2 YNNKEL (reference sequence). V lost 3 bases and J lost 3, with 9 bases in between. The CDR3 sequence is 14 residues long. As for time point: persistent/refractory GD, antithyroid drugs over 5 years with positive TRAb. RNA from PBMCs was the source of the TCR library. Arm-PCR with iRepertoire HTBI primers amplified the CDR3 regions for these TCR beta libraries. A single record per CDR3 protein comes from TCRdb applying MiXCR to the multiplex PCR reads. The profile shows 500,000 to 700,000 distinct CDR3 sequences, about 32% of them singletons. The origin of this receptor is a female donor with Graves disease. The sample was peripheral blood mononuclear cells (PBMCs), taken when the disease was refractory, from a patient treated with antithyroid drugs. This rearrangement joins TRBV3-1 to TRBJ1-5; maybe TRBD1 (5 bases). For the CDR3, the DNA is TGTGCCAGCAGCCAGGGGCACAACAATCAGCCCCAGCATTTT. Protein product: CASSQGHNNQPQHF.